The rows below give T cell receptor beta chains drawn from one sample of a study of technical replicates of blood from four donors. Profiled with immunoSEQ multiplex PCR; TCRdb holds only in-frame clones, not every one. This table holds over 50,000 clones, around 97% found once. Sequenced material: T cells isolated from PBMCs. These receptors were collected from a human donor in good health. The CDR3 runs from the conserved cysteine through the conserved F or W. The D gene is left open where the match is weak. Rows give clone size only sometimes, using once, few, many, or a class for an expanded clone.

-	TRBV5-6	TRBJ1-4	-	TGTGCCAGCAGCTTGGCCGGGGTAGGAGCTAATGAAAAACTGTTTTTT	CASSLAGVGANEKLFF
TRBD1	TRBV11-2	TRBJ1-2	-	TGTGCCAGCAGCTTAGGGACGGGAGGACAGGGGTACTATGGCTACACCTTC	CASSLGTGGQGYYGYTF
-	TRBV6-5	TRBJ1-1	-	TGTGCCAGCAGTTACTCAGAGACAGCTGAAGCTTTCTTT	CASSYSETAEAFF
-	TRBV28	TRBJ1-1	-	TGTGCCAGCCAAAGGATAATCAGGGCCCTGAACACTGAAGCTTTCTTT	CASQRIIRALNTEAFF
TRBD2	TRBV19	TRBJ2-1	-	TGTGCCAGTGCTAGCGGGAGTTCCTACAATGAGCAGTTCTTC	CASASGSSYNEQFF
-	TRBV4-1	TRBJ2-2	-	TGCGCCAGCAGCCCGGTCAAGCTCAACACCGGGGAGCTGTTTTTT	CASSPVKLNTGELFF
TRBD2	TRBV15	TRBJ2-7	once	TGTGCCACCAGCCTTAGCGGGAAATACGAGCAGTACTTC	CATSLSGKYEQYF
-	TRBV25-1	TRBJ1-2	-	TGTGCCAGCAGTGATAAGACGGAGAACTATGGCTACACCTTC	CASSDKTENYGYTF
-	TRBV27	TRBJ1-1	-	TGTGCCAGCAGTTCGACTGGGAACACTGAAGCTTTCTTT	CASSSTGNTEAFF
TRBD2	TRBV9	TRBJ2-2	-	TGTGCCAGCAGCGTTCCGGGGGGAGGCGGGGAGCTGTTTTTT	CASSVPGGGGELFF
TRBD2	TRBV6-6	TRBJ2-2	-	TGTGCCAGCAGCTCTGGACTAGCGGGGGACACCGGGGAGCTGTTTTTT	CASSSGLAGDTGELFF
TRBD2	TRBV28	TRBJ2-3	-	TGTGCCAGCAGTTTACGTAGCGGGAGGGGAGACACAGATACGCAGTATTTT	CASSLRSGRGDTDTQYF
-	TRBV5-1	TRBJ2-7	-	TGCGCCAGCAGGGACACACTCACCTACGAGCAGTACTTC	CASRDTLTYEQYF
-	TRBV25-1	TRBJ2-4	-	TGTGCCAGCAGTGATACCCCGGGAGCCAAAAACATTCAGTACTTC	CASSDTPGAKNIQYF
-	TRBV4-1	TRBJ2-7	-	TGCGCCAGCAGGCCTACAGGGCGCTCCTACGAGCAGTACTTC	CASRPTGRSYEQYF
-	TRBV18	TRBJ2-3	-	TGTGCCAGCTCACCACTAGCAGACAGCACAGATACGCAGTATTTT	CASSPLADSTDTQYF
TRBD1	TRBV6-5	TRBJ1-1	once	TGTGCCAGCAACGACAGGGGATGGACTGAAGCTTTCTTT	CASNDRGWTEAFF
TRBD1	TRBV9	TRBJ1-5	-	TGTGCCAGCAGCGTTGGACAGGGGCGCAATCAGCCCCAGCATTTT	CASSVGQGRNQPQHF
-	TRBV28	TRBJ2-3	-	TGTGCCAGCAGTCTCAGCACAGATACGCAGTATTTT	CASSLSTDTQYF
TRBD2	TRBV5-1	TRBJ2-3	-	TGCGCCAGCAGGACTAGCGGGCGGGATACGCAGTATTTT	CASRTSGRDTQYF
TRBD2	TRBV2	TRBJ2-1	-	TGTGCCAGCAGTGAAGGGGCTAGCGGTAATGAGCAGTTCTTC	CASSEGASGNEQFF
-	TRBV28	TRBJ1-2	-	TGTGCAACCGAAGTGCTCTCCGGGGGTAATGGCTACACCTTC	CATEVLSGGNGYTF
TRBD1	TRBV19	TRBJ1-2	-	TGTGCCAGTAACCTCAGGGGGACTAACTATGGCTACACCTTC	CASNLRGTNYGYTF
-	TRBV11-3	TRBJ1-1	-	TGTGCCAGCAGCTTAGGTGTAGGGGAAAGAGAAGCTTTCTTT	CASSLGVGEREAFF
-	TRBV6-5	TRBJ2-7	-	TGTGCCAGCAGTGCACAGGGAGCCTACTCCTACGAGCAGTACTTC	CASSAQGAYSYEQYF
-	TRBV18	TRBJ1-1	-	TGTGCCAGCTCACCCGACAGGCAGACTGAAGCTTTCTTT	CASSPDRQTEAFF
-	TRBV4-1	TRBJ2-2	-	TGCGCCAGCACAGGGTCGAACACCGGGGAGCTGTTTTTT	CASTGSNTGELFF
-	TRBV7-2	TRBJ1-5	-	TGTGCCAGCAGCTTATCGGAGTATCAGCCCCAGCATTTT	CASSLSEYQPQHF
-	TRBV5-1	TRBJ1-1	-	TGCGCCAGCAGCTTGGGGGAGCGCACTGAAGCTTTCTTT	CASSLGERTEAFF
TRBD1	TRBV7-6	TRBJ2-7	-	TGTGCCAGCAGCTTAGGGGACAGGGGCTACGAGCAGTACTTC	CASSLGDRGYEQYF
TRBD1	TRBV7-9	TRBJ1-1	-	TGTGCCAGCAGCTCAACCAGACAGGGTTTGAACACTGAAGCTTTCTTT	CASSSTRQGLNTEAFF
TRBD2	TRBV29-1	TRBJ2-7	-	TGCAGCGTTTATACTAGCGTCTCCTACGAGCAGTACTTC	CSVYTSVSYEQYF
TRBD1	TRBV30	TRBJ2-3	few	TGTGCCTGGAAACAGGGGCCTAGCACAGATACGCAGTATTTT	CAWKQGPSTDTQYF
TRBD1	TRBV25-1	TRBJ2-5	-	TGTGCCAGCAGTGGGACACAGGGGGAGACCCAGTACTTC	CASSGTQGETQYF
-	TRBV1	TRBJ2-5	-	TGCACCAGCAGCCAAGGTCAGGGGTTACGGGTGGAGACCCAGTACTTC	CTSSQGQGLRVETQYF
TRBD1	TRBV11-3	TRBJ2-5	-	TGTGCCAGCAGCGAAGTAAGACAGGGGAAGACCCAGTACTTC	CASSEVRQGKTQYF
-	TRBV7-2	TRBJ1-4	-	TGTGCCAGCAGCTTTCTGCCACTACAAACTAATGAAAAACTGTTTTTT	CASSFLPLQTNEKLFF
TRBD1	TRBV7-6	TRBJ2-3	-	TGTGCCAGCAACCTATTGACAGGGTCGCTCACAGATACGCAGTATTTT	CASNLLTGSLTDTQYF
-	TRBV2	TRBJ1-1	-	TGTGCCAGCAAAGGAGGGGAGGGAAACACTGAAGCTTTCTTT	CASKGGEGNTEAFF
TRBD1	TRBV30	TRBJ1-1	-	TGTGCCTGGAGTGTAGTCGACAGGGAGAACACTGAAGCTTTCTTT	CAWSVVDRENTEAFF
-	TRBV6-5	TRBJ2-7	-	TGTGCCAGCAGCCAGGGTCTTCGCTCCTACGAGCAGTACTTC	CASSQGLRSYEQYF
-	TRBV5-6	TRBJ2-7	-	TGTGCCAGCAGCTTGGTCCTGGACAAGACGTACGAGCAGTACTTC	CASSLVLDKTYEQYF